This T cell receptor (beta chain) was sequenced during a study of blood T cells in healthy people across ages. Study in general: About one barcoded beta molecule per two T cells was the capture yield of template switching.

General study findings and limits: Age showed a roughly linear inverse relationship with TCR beta diversity per million T cells.

The second PCR ran roughly 7 to 12 cycles with a sample-barcoded 5' primer and J-beta primers. TCRdb re-called the 5' RACE reads through MiXCR, storing one row per CDR3 protein. In the table there are more than 800,000 distinct CDR3 sequences, 35% to 55% of which are singletons. Turning to this clonotype: Its cognate antigen is unknown.

The CDR3 contains 16 residues. Germline assignment: CDR1 SGHRS and CDR2 YFSETQ. J lost 1 base, V lost 6 bases, and 11 bases had no gene match. The donors, aged about 6 to 90, were healthy Caucasians from Russia. Sequencing was carried out using blood. The genes are TRBV5-1 and TRBJ2-5, with 8 bases matching TRBD2. This sequence originates from a woman aged 55-70 years in good health. The CDR3 DNA reads as TGCGCCAGCACCCCGGTCGGGGGGGCCATCCAAGAGACCCAGTACTTC. Encoded protein: CASTPVGGAIQETQYF. The variable domain in full, completed from reference TRBV5-1 and TRBJ2-5, reads KAGVTQTPRYLIKTRGQQVTLSCSPISGHRSVSWYQQTPGQGLQFLFEYFSETQRNKGNFPGRFSGRQFSNSRSEMNVSTLELGDSALYLCASTPVGGAIQETQYFGPGTRLLVL.